This TCR beta chain was retrieved from a study of blood T cell repertoires in COVID-19. This clone was detected only once. Repertoires were generated with immunoSEQ multiplex PCR, while TCRdb's copy carries only in-frame clones and drops some. The sample holds about 51,000 clones, about 91% seen once. V dropped 1 base and J dropped 4 bases, with 28 bases sitting between them. The CDR3 totals 20 residues. Per germline, CDR1 KGHDR and CDR2 SFDVKD. This chain connects TRBV24-1 to TRBJ2-7, with D possibly TRBD1 on 6 matching bases. The clonotype was recovered from a middle-aged man with acute or convalescent COVID-19. Sequencing used peripheral blood. CDR3 in amino acids: CATSDFVQGDGGRGPYEQYF. DNA of the CDR3: TGTGCCACCAGTGATTTCGTGCAAGGGGACGGCGGCAGGGGACCTTACGAGCAGTACTTC.